Listed below are T cell receptor beta chains from one sample, sequenced in a study of cytomegalovirus exposure and HLA in healthy donors. Sequenced by immunoSEQ multiplex PCR; TCRdb stores in-frame clones only, minus some. Here the sample spans approximately 46,000 clones, about 72% being singletons. The specimen was PBMCs. The receptors stem from a man aged 25-45 years in good health and CMV-seronegative. CDR3s include the opening cysteine and the closing phenylalanine or tryptophan. D genes are given only for firm matches. For some rows the clone size is stated as once, few or many, or as a class when expanded; others skip it.

J: TRBJ2-3
V: TRBV6-5
size: few
D: TRBD1
DNA: TGTGCCAGCAGTTACTCGTTGCTGGGACAGGGAGGGCAGTATTTT
CDR3: CASSYSLLGQGGQYF

J: TRBJ1-1
V: TRBV7-8
size: .
D: TRBD1
DNA: TGTGCCAGCAGTCAGGGGGCGGTTGCGGGGACAGGCACTGAAGCTTTCTTT
CDR3: CASSQGAVAGTGTEAFF

J: TRBJ1-2
V: TRBV2
size: few
D: .
DNA: TGTGCCAGCAGTGTTGGAGCTAACTATGGCTACACCTTC
CDR3: CASSVGANYGYTF

J: TRBJ1-2
V: TRBV11-2
size: .
D: .
DNA: TGTGCCAGCAGTTCAAATCCGGGAGTTAACTATGGCTACACCTTC
CDR3: CASSSNPGVNYGYTF

J: TRBJ2-5
V: TRBV19
size: .
D: TRBD2
DNA: TGTGCCAGTAGTATAGTGGGACTAGCGAGTCAAGAGACCCAGTACTTC
CDR3: CASSIVGLASQETQYF

J: TRBJ2-3
V: TRBV4-1
size: .
D: .
DNA: TGCGCCAGCAGCCAATACCAGGGGTTGACAGATACGCAGTATTTT
CDR3: CASSQYQGLTDTQYF

J: TRBJ2-1
V: TRBV7-2
size: .
D: TRBD2
DNA: TGTGCCAGCAGTCGACTAGCTAATGAGCAGTTCTTC
CDR3: CASSRLANEQFF

J: TRBJ2-3
V: TRBV19
size: .
D: .
DNA: TGTGCCAGTACCATGGCAGGCACAGATACGCAGTATTTT
CDR3: CASTMAGTDTQYF

J: TRBJ1-2
V: TRBV2
size: .
D: .
DNA: TGTGCCAGCAGTGGGAGGCCCAGGAACTATGGCTACACCTTC
CDR3: CASSGRPRNYGYTF

J: TRBJ1-2
V: TRBV29-1
size: .
D: .
DNA: TGCAGCGCCGCGGGGGCGGGTGGCTACACCTTC
CDR3: CSAAGAGGYTF

J: TRBJ2-3
V: TRBV7-9
size: .
D: .
DNA: TGTGCCAGCAGCCATCTTGGACAGCAACCTCTAGATACGCAGTATTTT
CDR3: CASSHLGQQPLDTQYF

J: TRBJ1-5
V: TRBV6-1
size: few
D: TRBD1
DNA: TGTGCCAGCAGGACAGGGAGCTACAATCAGCCCCAGCATTTT
CDR3: CASRTGSYNQPQHF

J: TRBJ2-3
V: TRBV10-1
size: .
D: .
DNA: TGCGCCAGCAGTGACGGAGGACTTGGCACAGATACGCAGTATTTT
CDR3: CASSDGGLGTDTQYF

J: TRBJ1-1
V: TRBV5-1
size: few
D: TRBD1
DNA: TGCGCCAGCAGCTTTTTACCTTCGGGACAGCTAATGAACACTGAAGCTTTCTTT
CDR3: CASSFLPSGQLMNTEAFF

J: TRBJ2-1
V: TRBV7-8
size: .
D: TRBD1
DNA: TGTGCCAGCAGCTTAGTTCCGGGACAGGGGTACAATGAGCAGTTCTTC
CDR3: CASSLVPGQGYNEQFF

J: TRBJ2-7
V: TRBV4-2
size: .
D: TRBD2
DNA: TGTGCCAGCAGAATGATAGCGGGAGAAAACTACTACGAGCAGTACTTC
CDR3: CASRMIAGENYYEQYF

J: TRBJ1-5
V: TRBV19
size: .
D: TRBD1
DNA: TGTGCCAGTCAGGACAGGGACTACAATCAGCCCCAGCATTTT
CDR3: CASQDRDYNQPQHF

J: TRBJ2-3
V: TRBV6-5
size: .
D: .
DNA: TGTGCCAGCAGCCTCCGGGGAGGTGGGGCAGATACGCAGTATTTT
CDR3: CASSLRGGGADTQYF

J: TRBJ2-1
V: TRBV5-1
size: .
D: .
DNA: TGCGCCAGCAGCTTGGCAACTAGCACTGAGCAGTTCTTC
CDR3: CASSLATSTEQFF

J: TRBJ1-5
V: TRBV30
size: .
D: .
DNA: TGTGCCTGGAGTGGACAGCCCAATCAGCCCCAGCATTTT
CDR3: CAWSGQPNQPQHF

J: TRBJ2-5
V: TRBV4-1
size: .
D: .
DNA: TGCGCCAGCAGCCAAGCGTTCGAGGGAGGCCGGGAGACCCAGTACTTC
CDR3: CASSQAFEGGRETQYF

J: TRBJ2-3
V: TRBV25-1
size: .
D: .
DNA: TGTGCCAGCAGTGATTACCTAATTGGCACAGATACGCAGTATTTT
CDR3: CASSDYLIGTDTQYF

J: TRBJ2-1
V: TRBV25-1
size: .
D: TRBD2
DNA: TGTGCCAGCAGTGCGGGACTAGCGGCCCTGCGGGATGAGCAGTTCTTC
CDR3: CASSAGLAALRDEQFF

J: TRBJ2-7
V: TRBV18
size: .
D: TRBD2
DNA: TGTGCCATCTCGCGGACTAGCGGGATTTACGAGCAGTACTTC
CDR3: CAISRTSGIYEQYF

J: TRBJ1-5
V: TRBV14
size: .
D: .
DNA: TGTGCCAGCAGCCAATACAGGGAGAATCAGCCCCAGCATTTT
CDR3: CASSQYRENQPQHF

J: TRBJ2-7
V: TRBV5-6
size: .
D: .
DNA: TGTGCCAGCAGCTTGGACCTCGTAGTACACGAGCAGTACTTC
CDR3: CASSLDLVVHEQYF

J: TRBJ2-3
V: TRBV5-1
size: .
D: TRBD2
DNA: TGCGCCAGCAGCTACCAGCGGGAGAAGGGTTCAGATACGCAGTATTTT
CDR3: CASSYQREKGSDTQYF

J: TRBJ1-1
V: TRBV30
size: .
D: TRBD1
DNA: TGTGCCTGGAGTGTGGGGCAGGGGGCGAACACTGAAGCTTTCTTT
CDR3: CAWSVGQGANTEAFF

J: TRBJ2-7
V: TRBV5-6
size: .
D: .
DNA: TGTGCCAGCAGCCCGCGGGACAGCTACGAGCAGTACTTC
CDR3: CASSPRDSYEQYF

J: TRBJ2-5
V: TRBV5-5
size: .
D: TRBD1
DNA: TGTGCCAGCAGCATACGGGACAGGGGAGGGGAGACCCAGTACTTC
CDR3: CASSIRDRGGETQYF

J: TRBJ1-3
V: TRBV9
size: .
D: .
DNA: TGTGCCAGCAGCTACGGCAGGGTTCAGGACACCATATATTTT
CDR3: CASSYGRVQDTIYF

J: TRBJ2-1
V: TRBV30
size: .
D: .
DNA: TGTGCCTGGAGTGTGAGGGGGACCCTCTCCTACAATGAGCAGTTCTTC
CDR3: CAWSVRGTLSYNEQFF

J: TRBJ1-4
V: TRBV4-1
size: .
D: .
DNA: TGCGCCAGCATGGACAGCTATGCAACTAATGAAAAACTGTTTTTT
CDR3: CASMDSYATNEKLFF

J: TRBJ1-1
V: TRBV5-4
size: few
D: .
DNA: TGTGCCAGCAGCCCGGGGGGGGGCGTGGCTGAAGCTTTCTTT
CDR3: CASSPGGGVAEAFF

J: TRBJ2-7
V: TRBV7-6
size: .
D: .
DNA: TGTGCCAGCAGCTTAGGTTCTGGCAACGACGAGCAGTACTTC
CDR3: CASSLGSGNDEQYF

J: TRBJ2-7
V: TRBV7-9
size: .
D: .
DNA: TGTGCCAGCAGCCTTTACGTATTGGTCGGGAGCGGTGACGAGCAGTACTTC
CDR3: CASSLYVLVGSGDEQYF

J: TRBJ2-5
V: TRBV4-1
size: once
D: .
DNA: TGCGCCAGCAGCCAACCCCAGGGGACAGAGACCCAGTACTTC
CDR3: CASSQPQGTETQYF

J: TRBJ1-3
V: TRBV30
size: .
D: .
DNA: TGTGCCTGGAGTGTACCAGGGGGAAACACCATATATTTT
CDR3: CAWSVPGGNTIYF

J: TRBJ2-5
V: TRBV7-9
size: once
D: TRBD2
DNA: TGTGCCAGCAGCTTAGCTGGGACGAGGGGCGGGAGGCCCCAGTACTTC
CDR3: CASSLAGTRGGRPQYF

J: TRBJ2-2
V: TRBV29-1
size: .
D: TRBD1
DNA: TGCAGCGTATTTGGGGACAGGGGTGCCGGGGAGCTGTTTTTT
CDR3: CSVFGDRGAGELFF

J: TRBJ1-2
V: TRBV11-2
size: .
D: .
DNA: TGTGCCAGCAGGGGGGGGCGCGCCTATGGCTACACCTTC
CDR3: CASRGGRAYGYTF

J: TRBJ1-5
V: TRBV19
size: .
D: .
DNA: TGTGCCAGTAATCGGGACAACCAAAATCAGCCCCAGCATTTT
CDR3: CASNRDNQNQPQHF

J: TRBJ1-4
V: TRBV6-6
size: .
D: .
DNA: TGTGCCAGCGGGCCGCCAGGATTAGCTAATGAAAAACTGTTTTTT
CDR3: CASGPPGLANEKLFF

J: TRBJ2-7
V: TRBV7-6
size: .
D: TRBD1
DNA: TGTGCCAGCAGCTTAGAGACAGGGGTGAGCTACGAGCAGTACTTC
CDR3: CASSLETGVSYEQYF

J: TRBJ2-7
V: TRBV5-6
size: .
D: .
DNA: TGTGCCAGCACCCTGGGCGGAGGGGTGTACGAGCAGTACTTC
CDR3: CASTLGGGVYEQYF

J: TRBJ2-1
V: TRBV5-4
size: .
D: TRBD2
DNA: TGTGCCAGCAGACCTGGGACTAGCGGATACAATGAGCAGTTCTTC
CDR3: CASRPGTSGYNEQFF

J: TRBJ2-3
V: TRBV5-4
size: .
D: TRBD2
DNA: TGTGCCAGCAGCTTGGGGGAGGGTCTTACGCAGTATTTT
CDR3: CASSLGEGLTQYF

J: TRBJ2-7
V: TRBV7-9
size: .
D: .
DNA: TGTGCCAGCAGCTTGCGGCAGAGCTCCTACGAGCAGTACTTC
CDR3: CASSLRQSSYEQYF

J: TRBJ2-2
V: TRBV15
size: .
D: TRBD2
DNA: TGTGCCACCAGCAGACCCGATGCGGGAGGTGACACCGGGGAGCTGTTTTTT
CDR3: CATSRPDAGGDTGELFF

J: TRBJ2-3
V: TRBV2
size: .
D: TRBD2
DNA: TGTGCCAGCAAAAACAACGCCGGGACTAGGTCTGGTGAGGCGCAGTATTTT
CDR3: CASKNNAGTRSGEAQYF

J: TRBJ2-1
V: TRBV2
size: .
D: TRBD2
DNA: TGTGCCAGCAGGGGGACTAGCACCTACAATGAGCAGTTCTTC
CDR3: CASRGTSTYNEQFF

J: TRBJ2-2
V: TRBV6-1
size: .
D: TRBD2
DNA: TGTGCCAGCAGTGAAGCGGCTAGCGGGAGGGCCCGGGCCGGGGAGCTGTTTTTT
CDR3: CASSEAASGRARAGELFF

J: TRBJ1-2
V: TRBV5-6
size: .
D: TRBD1
DNA: TGTGCCAGCAGCTTGGGACAGGGGGCCCGGGGTACGAGAGGCTACACCTTC
CDR3: CASSLGQGARGTRGYTF

J: TRBJ2-1
V: TRBV20-1
size: .
D: .
DNA: TGCAGTGCTAGTCTTACGAGTGAGCAGTTCTTC
CDR3: CSASLTSEQFF

J: TRBJ2-7
V: TRBV5-4
size: .
D: .
DNA: TGTGCCAGCAGCACAAGCGGCTACGAGCAGTACTTC
CDR3: CASSTSGYEQYF

J: TRBJ2-5
V: TRBV5-1
size: once
D: TRBD2
DNA: TGCGCCAGCAGCCGGATCGGGCTAGCGGGGTTGGACACCCAGTACTTC
CDR3: CASSRIGLAGLDTQYF

J: TRBJ2-6
V: TRBV4-1
size: .
D: .
DNA: TGCGCCAGCAGCCCCAGGGGCTCCGGGGCCAACGTCCTGACTTTC
CDR3: CASSPRGSGANVLTF

J: TRBJ2-1
V: TRBV18
size: .
D: .
DNA: TGTGCCAGTTTTTCGACTAGCTCCTACAATGAGCAGTTCTTC
CDR3: CASFSTSSYNEQFF

J: TRBJ2-1
V: TRBV25-1
size: .
D: .
DNA: TGTGCCAGCAGTGGTAGCTCCTACAATGAGCAGTTCTTC
CDR3: CASSGSSYNEQFF

J: TRBJ2-7
V: TRBV18
size: .
D: TRBD1
DNA: TGTGCCAGCTCACCACCTTCCGGACAGGGATACGAGCAGTACTTC
CDR3: CASSPPSGQGYEQYF